This TCR beta chain emerged from a study of control samples from healthy donors and cancer patients (TCRdb year 2020). Counted from cysteine to phenylalanine, this CDR3 has 14 amino acids. The CDR3 DNA has 42 bases and is translated from base 1. Compared with germline, V lacks 2 bases and J lacks 4 bases; bases without a gene match: 4. Via the germline V gene, CDR1 is KGHSH and CDR2 LQKENI. In regard to this clone: This receptor's antigen is unknown. Base-call qualities are not available, and no considerably larger clone is one nucleotide away.

The protocol used for the library was the immunoSEQ multiplex PCR assay. Drawn from immuneACCESS, this table holds only the in-frame rearrangements with V and J called that TCRdb kept. Clones are partly lost; checked studies trace under half to an unresolved V gene and leave the rest unexplained. The sample contains tens of thousands of clones, about 87% of them found a single time. Under 2.5% of the sample comes from the top ten. This clonotype originated in a woman aged 60-75 years with head and neck cancer. Sample: PBMCs. This receptor chain uses TRBV18 and TRBJ2-7, with 8 middle bases fitting TRBD2. The nucleotide sequence reads as follows: TGTGCCAGCTCACCAACTAGCGGCTCGTACGAGCAGTACTTC. Translated, this gives CASSPTSGSYEQYF. The variable domain in full, with residues beyond the CDR3 obtained from the reference TRBV18 and TRBJ2-7 genes, is NAGVMQNPRHLVRRRGQEARLRCSPMKGHSHVYWYRQLPEEGLKFMVYLQKENIIDESGMPKERFSAEFPKEGPSILRIQQVVRGDSAAYFCASSPTSGSYEQYFGPGTRLTVT.